This T cell receptor beta chain was found in a study of T cells after posttransplantation cyclophosphamide. This CDR3 has 14 amino acids. CDR1 is SGHRS, CDR2 YFSETQ, per germline. The V and J ends lost 4 bases and 6 bases, in that order; junction bases with no gene match: 7. The naive gate required viable CD3+CD4+ or CD3+CD8+ cells with CCR7+CD45RA+CD45RO-CD95-CD27+CD28+ phenotype. Repertoires were generated with immunoSEQ multiplex PCR, while TCRdb's copy carries only in-frame clones and drops some. The data contain about 31,000 clones, just over 90% of them singletons. The sample consisted of naive CD4+ T cells sorted from PBMCs. The V and J genes are TRBV5-1 and TRBJ2-3; 8 bases agree with TRBD2. The clonotype comes from a woman between 55 and 75 years old in good health, CMV-negative, and a related stem cell transplant donor. The CDR3: CASSTLSGGDTQYF. The CDR3 region has the DNA TGCGCCAGCAGCACGCTCTCGGGAGGGGATACGCAGTATTTT.